One sample yielded the 21 T cell receptor beta chains listed below, sequenced in a study of breast tumors, draining lymph nodes, adjacent tissues. The lymph nodes were axillary draining lymph nodes from breast cancer patients. TCRdb itself ran the multiplex PCR reads through MiXCR, one entry per CDR3 protein. The sample has approximately 170,000 distinct CDR3 sequences, 25% to 40% seen once. The specimen was axillary lymph node tissue. The origin of the receptors is a female donor with breast cancer. Some clones in this sample may be carry-over from other donors' samples.

This clonotype was counted at least ten times. The chain links TRBV18 to TRBJ1-5; no firm D call. The germline V gene has CDR1 KGHSH and CDR2 LQKENI. V lost 3 bases, J lost 7 bases, and 13 bases lay in between. The CDR3 extends over 14 amino acids. Here the CDR3 DNA reads TGTGCCAGCTCACCGGGAGCGGTAGACCAGCCCCAGCATTTT. Translated: CASSPGAVDQPQHF.

As to this clonotype: It may be a read error: a sequence one base away is much more abundant. The rearrangement links TRBV6-6 to TRBJ2-5; 12 positions agree with TRBD1. CDR1 MNHNY and CDR2 SVGAGI come from the germline V gene (reference sequence). CDR3 length: 14 amino acids. The CDR3 loop is CASRGTGGLETQHF. The CDR3 nucleotides are TGTGCCAGCAGAGGGACAGGGGGCCTAGAGACCCAGCACTTC.

This chain uses TRBV6-5 with TRBJ1-6; 10 positions agree with TRBD1. V lost 8 bases, J lost 8 bases, and 6 bases stayed unmatched. CDR1 and CDR2 from the germline V gene are MNHEY and SVGAGI. The CDR3 consists of 14 residues. The CDR3 nucleotides are TGTGCCAGCTCGGTAGGACAGGGGGATTCACCCCTCCACTTT. It encodes CASSVGQGDSPLHF.

This clonotype was found many times. This chain uses TRBV11-2 with TRBJ1-2; possible D gene TRBD1, 6 bases. This CDR3 has 16 residues. V gave up 5 bases and J gave up 5 bases, with 21 bases separating them. Germline V gene sequence: CDR1 SGHAT, CDR2 FQNNGV. The CDR3 coding sequence is TGTGCCAGCAGCAACCCTGAATCCGGGACAAAATATGGCTACACCTTC. As protein: CASSNPESGTKYGYTF.

This chain joins TRBV5-5 and TRBJ1-1, with unresolved D. CDR1 and CDR2 (germline): SGHKS, YYEKEE (reference sequence). Trimming pared 4 bases from V and 6 bases from J, leaving 13 bases between. The CDR3 spans 13 residues. The CDR3 DNA sequence: TGTGCCAGCAGCCAACGGCCAGGCCCTGAAGCTTTCTTT. It codes for CASSQRPGPEAFF.

The gene calls are TRBV27 and TRBJ2-2; 8 bases align to TRBD2. V shed 3 bases, J shed 1 base, and the junction held 1 base outside the gene matches. Germline V CDR1 and CDR2: MNHEY, SMNVEV (reference sequence). This CDR3 has 15 residues. The CDR3 nucleotides are TGTGCCAGCAGTTTTCGGGGGGGGAACACCGGGGAGCTGTTTTTT. As protein: CASSFRGGNTGELFF.

The chain uses TRBV19 and TRBJ2-5; possibly TRBD2 for D (5 bases). This CDR3 has 13 residues. In germline, CDR1 is LNHDA, CDR2 SQIVND (reference sequence). V was pared by 4 bases and J by 5 bases, with 11 bases between. CDR3 bases: TGTGCCAGTAGTAGGGTGGGGAGCGAGACCCAGTACTTC. Amino acid sequence: CASSRVGSETQYF.

This clonotype has a count of ten or more. The chain is built from TRBV12-3 or TRBV12-4 and TRBJ2-7, with 7 bases aligning to TRBD1. The CDR3 is 12 residues long. The ends lost 4 bases at V and 4 bases at J; junction bases unmatched: 1. The CDR3 loop reads CASSSQGYEQYF. In DNA form, the CDR3 reads TGTGCCAGCAGTTCACAGGGGTACGAGCAGTACTTC.

This clonotype has at least ten counts. The chain employs TRBV15 and TRBJ1-5; no clear D. The CDR3 runs 17 residues. Germline CDR1 and CDR2: LNHNV and YYDKDF (reference sequence). Trimming shortened V by 0 bases and J by 3 bases, and 15 bases separated the two germline ends. CDR3 protein: CATSRERTPINNQPQHF. As DNA, the CDR3 is TGTGCCACCAGCAGAGAGAGGACCCCGATCAACAATCAGCCCCAGCATTTT.

The J gene is TRBJ1-6, the V gene TRBV9; 7 bases line up with TRBD1. This CDR3 has 14 amino acids. V dropped 6 bases and J dropped 7; count of bases not matched to a gene: 7. CDR1 SGDLS and CDR2 YYNGEE come from the germline V gene. Here the CDR3 reads CASTLDRDNSPLHF. The CDR3 DNA sequence: TGTGCCAGCACCTTAGACAGGGACAATTCACCCCTCCACTTT.

Many counts were recorded for this clonotype. The chain links TRBV7-9 to TRBJ2-1; D uncertain. CDR3 length: 13 residues. Trimming removed 2 bases at V and 3 bases at J, with 5 bases between. Per the germline V gene, CDR1 is SEHNR and CDR2 is FQNEAQ (reference sequence). CDR3 in DNA: TGTGCCAGCAGCTTAATGCTCTACAATGAGCAGTTCTTC. It translates to CASSLMLYNEQFF.

V usage is TRBV14 and J usage is TRBJ1-4; D might be TRBD1 (5 bases). This CDR3 region has 21 residues. CDR1 SGHDN and CDR2 FVKESK come from the germline V gene. V dropped 0 bases and J dropped 7 bases, with 30 bases sitting between them. The CDR3 sequence: CASSQDGRGQAPTMSSEKLFF. As DNA, the CDR3 is TGTGCCAGCAGCCAAGATGGGAGGGGCCAAGCTCCTACAATGAGCAGTGAAAAACTGTTTTTT.

The rearrangement joins TRBV20-1 to TRBJ2-3, with a tentative D call TRBD1 (6 bases). The CDR3 spans 15 residues. V gave up 0 bases and J gave up 0 bases, with 10 bases separating them. Germline loops: CDR1 DFQATT, CDR2 SNEGSKA (reference sequence). The CDR3 reads CSAREGADSTDTQYF. CDR3 DNA: TGCAGTGCTAGAGAGGGGGCGGACAGCACAGATACGCAGTATTTT.

This clonotype was picked up a small number of times. CDR3 sequence (DNA): TGTGCCAGCAGCTTAGGGACAGGGGCCAACGTCCTGACTTTC. This encodes CASSLGTGANVLTF. The chain carries TRBV13 and TRBJ2-6; no definite D call. Per the germline V gene, CDR1 is PRHDT and CDR2 is FYEKMQ (reference sequence). This CDR3 region has 14 residues. V dropped 0 bases and J dropped 4 bases, with 4 bases sitting between them. The whole variable domain, remainder taken from reference TRBV13 and TRBJ2-6, is AAGVIQSPRHLIKEKRETATLKCYPIPRHDTVYWYQQGPGQDPQFLISFYEKMQSDKGSIPDRFSAQQFSDYHSELNMSSLELGDSALYFCASSLGTGANVLTFGAGSRLTVL.

The genes are TRBV6-5 and TRBJ1-1; no reliable D call. CDR3 length equals 13 residues. The V gene lost 2 bases and the J gene lost 1 base, with 5 bases spanning the gap. CDR1 is MNHEY and CDR2 is SVGAGI in the germline V gene. The CDR3 reads CASSYGGNTEAFF. CDR3 nucleotide sequence: TGTGCCAGCAGTTACGGAGGGAACACTGAAGCTTTCTTT.

The chain combines TRBV2 with TRBJ1-6; 7 bases fit TRBD1. Germline CDR1 is SNHLY and CDR2 is FYNNEI. Losses at the gene ends were 5 bases for V and 7 bases for J; bases not matched to a gene: 11. The length of the CDR3 is 16 residues. As DNA, the CDR3 is TGTGCCAGCAGTAAGGACAGCTACAGGGGAAATTCACCCCTCCACTTT. Translation gives CASSKDSYRGNSPLHF.

This clonotype was counted ten times or more. V gene TRBV24-1 combines with J gene TRBJ2-7; a weak D match, TRBD2 (7 bases). The V end was cut by 8 bases, the J end by 5 bases, with 24 bases between. Germline values: CDR1 KGHDR, CDR2 SFDVKD. This CDR3 is built from 16 residues. CDR3 DNA sequence: TGTGCCACCACCCCGGGGGCGGGAGTTTTAGAGGACGAGCAGTACTTC. It specifies CATTPGAGVLEDEQYF.

At least ten counts were recorded for this clonotype. The chain uses TRBV9 and TRBJ2-3; tentatively, D is TRBD2 (7 bases). CDR3 size: 15 residues. Trimming stripped 0 bases from V and 6 bases from J, with 14 bases between. Per germline, CDR1 SGDLS and CDR2 YYNGEE. CDR3 sequence: CASSVGGAGGDTQYF. CDR3 DNA: TGTGCCAGCAGCGTAGGGGGGGCCGGGGGGGATACGCAGTATTTT.

The chain uses TRBV5-1 and TRBJ2-6, with D possibly TRBD1 on 5 matching bases. Trimming removed 0 bases at V and 18 bases at J, with 25 bases between. CDR1 and CDR2 (germline): SGHRS, YFSETQ. The CDR3 contains 16 residues. CDR3 amino acids: CASSLAANSGANVTTF. The CDR3 coding sequence is TGCGCCAGCAGCTTGGCAGCGAACTCTGGGGCCAACGTCACGACTTTC. Full variable domain (missing parts from reference TRBV5-1 and TRBJ2-6): KAGVTQTPRYLIKTRGQQVTLSCSPISGHRSVSWYQQTPGQGLQFLFEYFSETQRNKGNFPGRFSGRQFSNSRSEMNVSTLELGDSALYLCASSLAANSGANVTTFGAGSRLTVL.

Notes on this clonotype: This may stem from a read error, because a much larger clone lies one nucleotide away. It is unclear where the CDR3 begins or ends on the DNA, so no DNA is shown, and the CDR3 is as TCRdb lists it. The J gene is TRBJ1-2, the V gene TRBV7-8; TRBD1, the D gene given by the table, was not confirmed from the DNA. The germline V gene has CDR1 SGHVS and CDR2 FQNEAQ. From its first to its last residue, the CDR3 has 15 amino acids. CDR3: CASSLVGAGTAGYPF.

This clonotype came up a few times. The rearrangement joins TRBV3-1 to TRBJ2-2; TRBD1 aligns across 9 bases. The length of the CDR3 is 14 residues. Germline V gene lookup returns CDR1 LGHDT and CDR2 YNNKEL (reference sequence). The CDR3 reads CVNGGTGYNGELFF. CDR3 DNA: TGTGTTAACGGGGGGACAGGGTATAACGGGGAGCTGTTTTTT.